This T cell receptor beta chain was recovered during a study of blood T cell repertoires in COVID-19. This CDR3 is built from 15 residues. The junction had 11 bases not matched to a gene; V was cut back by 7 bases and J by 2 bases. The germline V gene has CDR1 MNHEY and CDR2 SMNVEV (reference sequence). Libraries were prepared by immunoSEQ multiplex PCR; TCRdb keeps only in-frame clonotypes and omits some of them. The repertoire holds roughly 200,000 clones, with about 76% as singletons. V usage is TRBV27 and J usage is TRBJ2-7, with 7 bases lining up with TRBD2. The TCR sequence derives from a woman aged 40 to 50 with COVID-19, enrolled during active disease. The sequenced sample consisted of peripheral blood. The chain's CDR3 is CASIGRPGGPYEQYF. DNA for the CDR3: TGTGCCAGCATAGGCCGGCCGGGAGGCCCCTACGAGCAGTACTTC.